Each of the 25 T cell receptor beta chains below was sequenced from the same sample in a study of blood T cell repertoires in COVID-19. Data came from immunoSEQ multiplex PCR; TCRdb stores just in-frame clones and leaves some out. Counted here are some 97,000 clones, about nine tenths occurring once; the ten biggest clones make up 4.5% to 5.5%. Sample: peripheral blood. These receptors all come from a man between 45 and 60 years old with acute or convalescent COVID-19.

The chain uses TRBV30 and TRBJ1-3; tentative D call: TRBD1 (5 bases). V lost 5 bases and J lost 0, with 14 bases in between. CDR1 and CDR2 from the germline V gene are GTSNPN and SVGIG (reference sequence). The length of the CDR3 is 15 residues. CDR3 nucleotides: TGTGCCTGGGACCCCTGGGGCGCCTCTGGAAACACCATATATTTT. Protein: CAWDPWGASGNTIYF.

The genes are TRBV24-1 and TRBJ2-3, with 9 bases aligning to TRBD1. With V trimmed by 1 base and J by 4 bases, 8 bases remained unmatched. Germline V lookup: CDR1 KGHDR, CDR2 SFDVKD. The CDR3 extends over 17 amino acids. This CDR3 is CATSDFRTGVNADTQYF. CDR3 sequence (DNA): TGTGCCACCAGTGATTTCCGGACAGGGGTCAACGCAGATACGCAGTATTTT.

This clone showed up just a few times. The chain has TRBV6-1 and TRBJ2-2, with 8 bases matching TRBD1. The CDR3 has 16 residues. V lost 3 bases, J lost 8 bases, and 11 bases stayed unmatched. CDR1 and CDR2 from the germline V gene are MNHNS and SASEGT. The CDR3 protein is CASSDRTGLSWGELFF. DNA for the CDR3: TGTGCCAGCAGTGATCGGACAGGGCTGAGTTGGGGGGAGCTGTTTTTT.

This chain uses TRBV7-2 with TRBJ1-6; D perhaps matches TRBD1 (5 bases). The CDR3 runs to 14 residues. Germline V gene data show CDR1 as SGHTA and CDR2 as FQGNSA. The V and J ends lost 4 bases and 10 bases respectively, with 14 bases between them. CDR3 region: CASSSRGGPSPLHF. Here the CDR3 DNA reads TGTGCCAGCAGCTCCCGGGGGGGTCCCTCACCCCTCCACTTT.

The chain combines TRBV7-7 with TRBJ2-5; 16 nucleotides agree with TRBD2. The CDR3 sequence is 16 residues long. Germline loops: CDR1 SSHAT, CDR2 FNYEAQ (reference sequence). J was trimmed by 10 bases and V by 1 base; bases with no gene match: 6. CDR3 protein: CASSLDPGTSGGGQYF. The DNA for the CDR3 is TGTGCCAGCAGCTTAGACCCAGGGACTAGCGGGGGGGGCCAGTACTTC.

The J gene is TRBJ2-3, the V gene TRBV29-1; 7 bases fit TRBD2. The CDR3 covers 13 residues. With 7 bases clipped from V and 0 bases from J, the junction kept 4 bases outside the gene matches. Germline lookup yields CDR1 SQVTM and CDR2 ANQGSEA. The CDR3 coding sequence is TGCAGCGGGGACGGGGGGAGCACAGATACGCAGTATTTT. This sequence encodes CSGDGGSTDTQYF.

CDR3 sequence (DNA): TGTGCCAGCAGTTCCACAGGGGTAGGTCAGCCCCAGCATTTT. It encodes CASSSTGVGQPQHF. V and J are TRBV6-5 and TRBJ1-5; 7 nucleotides align to TRBD1. This CDR3 region has 14 residues. Germline loops: CDR1 MNHEY, CDR2 SVGAGI. Trimming removed 4 bases from V and 6 bases from J; junction bases left unmatched: 6.

The chain recombines TRBV5-1 with TRBJ1-6; 7 bases align to TRBD1. V lost 4 bases to trimming and J lost 7 bases; unmatched junction nucleotides: 5. Germline CDR1 reads SGHRS; CDR2 reads YFSETQ. The CDR3 runs to 14 residues. CDR3 nucleotide sequence: TGCGCCAGCAGCCCGGGACAGAGAAATTCACCCCTCCACTTT. Protein: CASSPGQRNSPLHF.

The chain combines TRBV19 with TRBJ1-4; 10 bases are a match to TRBD1. With 6 bases clipped from V and 11 bases from J, the junction kept 15 bases outside the gene matches. This CDR3 comprises 16 residues. CDR1 LNHDA and CDR2 SQIVND come from the germline V gene (reference sequence). The CDR3 loop reads CASSTLPGQGIGKLFF. The CDR3 DNA reads TGTGCCAGTAGCACCTTACCGGGACAGGGGATTGGGAAACTGTTTTTT.

The CDR3 sequence: CAWEGGQAAYTF. In DNA form, the CDR3 reads TGTGCCTGGGAAGGGGGCCAAGCGGCCTACACCTTC. The chain uses TRBV30 and TRBJ1-2; 7 nucleotides match TRBD1. The germline CDR1 and CDR2 sequences are GTSNPN and SVGIG (reference sequence). The CDR3 sequence is 12 residues long. V lost 5 bases to trimming and J lost 10 bases; unmatched junction nucleotides: 10.

The chain recombines TRBV5-6 with TRBJ2-3, with a possible D match to TRBD2 (5 bases). The CDR3 runs to 16 residues. Germline values: CDR1 SGHDT, CDR2 YYEEEE. V shed 0 bases and J shed 1 base, with 12 bases lying between them. In nucleotides, the CDR3 is TGTGCCAGCAGCTTGGTGGGCAGCGGACGCACAGATACGCAGTATTTT. It is translated as CASSLVGSGRTDTQYF.

V and J are TRBV15 and TRBJ1-4; 7 bases are shared with TRBD1. The V and J ends lost 2 bases and 8 bases, in that order; junction bases with no gene match: 14. The V gene's germline CDR1 is LNHNV and CDR2 YYDKDF (reference sequence). CDR3 length: 17 amino acids. CDR3 sequence reads: CATSRSDLQGFNEKLFF. CDR3 DNA: TGTGCCACCAGCAGATCGGACTTACAGGGGTTTAACGAAAAACTGTTTTTT.

The V gene is TRBV4-3, the J gene TRBJ1-1; D is perhaps TRBD1 (5 bases). The V and J ends lost 2 bases and 2 bases respectively, with 15 bases between them. The V gene's germline CDR1 is LGHNA and CDR2 YSLEER. The CDR3 consists of 16 residues. CDR3 in DNA: TGCGCCAGCAGCCAATTCAACGGGGGAAGCAACACTGAAGCTTTCTTT. Translated, it gives CASSQFNGGSNTEAFF.

CDR3 sequence (DNA): TGTGCCAGCACCTCACTAGTAGGGACAGGGGTCACAGAGACCCAGTACTTC. Encoded protein: CASTSLVGTGVTETQYF. The chain is built from TRBV5-6 and TRBJ2-5; 10 bases agree with TRBD1. CDR3 length: 17 residues. Trimming cost V 6 bases and J 4 bases; bases outside gene matches: 15. The germline V gene encodes CDR1 SGHDT and CDR2 YYEEEE.

The V call is TRBV14, the J call TRBJ2-2, with a weak D call TRBD1 (5 bases). This CDR3 is 17 amino acids long. The germline gives CDR1 SGHDN, CDR2 FVKESK. V was shortened by 2 bases and J by 4 bases, with 17 bases between the two germline ends. In DNA form, the CDR3 reads TGTGCCAGCAGCCAAAGGCGCTACCAGGGCCGCACCGGGGAGCTGTTTTTT. Protein product: CASSQRRYQGRTGELFF.

J is TRBJ2-2 and V is TRBV29-1; 8 bases map to TRBD2. Losses at the gene ends were 6 bases for V and 6 bases for J; bases not matched to a gene: 9. Germline assignment: CDR1 SQVTM and CDR2 ANQGSEA. This CDR3 has 14 amino acids. CDR3 in DNA: TGCAGCGTGGGAGCGGGGGTAGGGGCCGGGGAGCTGTTTTTT. It yields the protein CSVGAGVGAGELFF.

This chain connects TRBV5-6 to TRBJ1-2; TRBD1 matches at 8 bases. CDR3 size: 15 residues. Germline V gene lookup returns CDR1 SGHDT and CDR2 YYEEEE. V trimming: 4 bases; J trimming: 8 bases; junction bases outside the gene matches: 13. CDR3 DNA: TGTGCCAGCAGCCGACGCTTCGGGACAGGCGGCGGCTACACCTTC. Residues: CASSRRFGTGGGYTF.

This clone was seen repeatedly, ten times or more. The chain links TRBV2 to TRBJ2-7, with 12 bases identical to TRBD1. J gave up 7 bases and V 0 bases, and 4 bases lay outside the gene matches. CDR3 length: 15 residues. Germline CDR1 reads SNHLY; CDR2 reads FYNNEI. The CDR3 loop reads CASSEAGGQGAEQYF. The CDR3 bases are TGTGCCAGCAGTGAAGCGGGGGGACAGGGGGCTGAGCAGTACTTC. Drawing the rest from reference TRBV2 and TRBJ2-7, the complete variable domain is EPEVTQTPSHQVTQMGQEVILRCVPISNHLYFYWYRQILGQKVEFLVSFYNNEISEKSEIFDDQFSVERPDGSNFTLKIRSTKLEDSAMYFCASSEAGGQGAEQYFGPGTRLTVT.

The chain recombines TRBV10-3 with TRBJ2-3; 11 nucleotides agree with TRBD2. CDR1 and CDR2 (germline): ENHRY, SYGVKD. This CDR3 has 19 amino acids. Germline trimming cut 0 bases from V and 4 bases from J; bases unmatched to any gene: 12. CDR3: CAISESRLAGGVGADTQYF. The CDR3 DNA reads as TGTGCCATCAGTGAGTCGCGGCTAGCGGGGGGCGTCGGGGCAGATACGCAGTATTTT.

The chain combines TRBV19 with TRBJ2-7, with 8 bases matching TRBD1. The CDR3 has 15 residues. With 9 bases clipped from V and 6 bases from J, the junction kept 16 bases outside the gene matches. Germline V lookup: CDR1 LNHDA, CDR2 SQIVND (reference sequence). The chain's CDR3 is CASNAGQGGRGEQYF. The CDR3 nucleotides are TGTGCCAGCAACGCCGGACAGGGAGGCCGGGGCGAGCAGTACTTC.

V gene TRBV6-5 combines with J gene TRBJ2-2, with 7 nucleotides matching TRBD1. The germline gives CDR1 MNHEY, CDR2 SVGAGI. The CDR3 spans 15 residues. V lost 7 bases to trimming and J lost 4 bases; unmatched junction nucleotides: 9. The CDR3: CASNKGGAGTGELFF. Here the CDR3 DNA reads TGTGCCAGCAATAAAGGGGGCGCAGGCACCGGGGAGCTGTTTTTT.

The chain combines TRBV25-1 with TRBJ1-6, with 7 bases that match TRBD1. The germline V gene has CDR1 MGHDK and CDR2 SYGVNS. With V trimmed by 6 bases and J by 10 bases, 6 bases remained unmatched. This CDR3 has 13 amino acids. CDR3 amino acids: CASRRQGKSPLHF. The CDR3 DNA reads as TGTGCCAGCAGACGACAGGGAAAATCACCCCTCCACTTT.

The rearrangement uses TRBV21-1 and TRBJ1-5; the table's D call of TRBD1 was not tested on the DNA. TRBV21-1 is a pseudogene segment. The CDR3 has 12 amino acids. The CDR3 DNA is TGTGCCAGCAGCCCCCAGGGATGGCCCCAGCATTTT. Translation: CASSPQGWPQHF.

The V call is TRBV9, the J call TRBJ2-2, with no clear D. This CDR3 has 13 residues. Trimming removed 7 bases at V and 0 bases at J, with 7 bases between. CDR1 and CDR2 from the germline V gene are SGDLS and YYNGEE. In DNA, the CDR3 is TGTGCCAGCGGGCCGTCGAACACCGGGGAGCTGTTTTTT. It codes for CASGPSNTGELFF.

The rearrangement uses TRBV29-1 and TRBJ2-3; 7 bases agree with TRBD2. This CDR3 region has 14 residues. Germline assignment: CDR1 SQVTM and CDR2 ANQGSEA. Trimming removed 4 bases from V and 0 bases from J; junction bases left unmatched: 4. CDR3: CSVVGSGSTDTQYF. In nucleotides, the CDR3 is TGCAGCGTTGTTGGTAGCGGGAGCACAGATACGCAGTATTTT.